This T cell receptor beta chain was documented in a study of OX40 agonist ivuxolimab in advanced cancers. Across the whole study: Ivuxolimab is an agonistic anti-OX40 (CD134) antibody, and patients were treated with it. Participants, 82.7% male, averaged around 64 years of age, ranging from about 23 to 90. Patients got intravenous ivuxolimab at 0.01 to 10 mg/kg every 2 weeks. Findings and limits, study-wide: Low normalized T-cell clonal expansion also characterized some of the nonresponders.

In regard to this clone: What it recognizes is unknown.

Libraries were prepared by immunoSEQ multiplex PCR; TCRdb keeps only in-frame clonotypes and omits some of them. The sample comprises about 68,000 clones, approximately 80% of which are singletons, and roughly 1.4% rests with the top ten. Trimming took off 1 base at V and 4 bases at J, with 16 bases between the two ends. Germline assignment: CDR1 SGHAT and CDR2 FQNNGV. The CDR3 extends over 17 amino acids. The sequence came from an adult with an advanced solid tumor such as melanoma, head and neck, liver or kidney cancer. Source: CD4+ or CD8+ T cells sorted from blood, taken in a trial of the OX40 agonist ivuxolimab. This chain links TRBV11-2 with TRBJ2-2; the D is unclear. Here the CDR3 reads CASSLGITRSFTGELFF. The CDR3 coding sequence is TGTGCCAGCAGCTTAGGTATAACCAGGAGTTTCACCGGGGAGCTGTTTTTT.